The 22 T cell receptor beta chains below come from one sample, sequenced in a study of T cell repertoires in cytomegalovirus infection. TCRdb processed the reads anew with MiXCR; each CDR3 protein has one entry. The table has a few hundred thousand distinct CDR3 sequences, 20% to 25% seen once. Their antigens are not known. Sequencing used cultured PBMCs, obtained from culture after CMV antigen stimulation. The receptors stem from a human donor in good health (CMV status not recorded). Some clones in this sample may be carry-over from other donors' samples.

This chain uses TRBV29-1 with TRBJ1-1; TRBD1 matches 8 bases. Per the germline V gene, CDR1 is SQVTM and CDR2 is ANQGSEA. Trimming at V came to 8 bases and at J to 1 base, leaving 3 bases not matched to a gene. There are 12 residues in the CDR3. CDR3 sequence (DNA): TGCAGCTGGGGGACAGGGAACACTGAAGCTTTCTTT. It translates to CSWGTGNTEAFF.

This rearrangement joins TRBV12-3 or TRBV12-4 to TRBJ2-1; 9 nucleotides line up with TRBD2. V lost 6 bases, J lost 8 bases, and 11 bases stayed unmatched. This CDR3 region has 15 residues. CDR3 DNA sequence: TGTGCCAGCAGCCCCCTCGCGGGAGGGCCCCATGAGCAGTTCTTC. It specifies CASSPLAGGPHEQFF.

The chain has TRBV7-9 and TRBJ2-3, with 7 bases matching TRBD2. J was trimmed by 4 bases and V by 5 bases; bases with no gene match: 6. The length of the CDR3 is 14 residues. From germline, CDR1 is SEHNR and CDR2 FQNEAQ (reference sequence). The CDR3 region has the DNA TGTGCCAGCAGCCCGTTAGCGGGTTCAGATACGCAGTATTTT. Its translation: CASSPLAGSDTQYF.

There are many counts of this clonotype. V gene TRBV24-1 combines with J gene TRBJ2-5; no reliable D call. Germline values: CDR1 KGHDR, CDR2 SFDVKD. V was trimmed by 4 bases and J by 5 bases, leaving 4 bases between them. This CDR3 comprises 11 residues. The CDR3 DNA sequence: TGTGCCACCAGTGAAGGGGAGACCCAGTACTTC. Translated, it gives CATSEGETQYF.

This clonotype has ten or more counts. The chain has TRBV7-2 and TRBJ1-5, with 11 bases that match TRBD1. CDR3 length equals 14 residues. In germline, CDR1 is SGHTA, CDR2 FQGNSA. The junction had 4 bases not matched to a gene; V was cut back by 5 bases and J by 7 bases. CDR3 nucleotides: TGTGCCAGCAGCCGGGACAGGGGGTTCCAGCCCCAGCATTTT. Its protein product is CASSRDRGFQPQHF.

In this sample, this clonotype turned up a few times. V is TRBV5-5 and J is TRBJ1-6; 7 nucleotides align to TRBD1. This CDR3 is built from 16 residues. J was trimmed by 10 bases and V by 2 bases; bases with no gene match: 12. Germline values: CDR1 SGHKS, CDR2 YYEKEE (reference sequence). This CDR3 is CASSLQPGQTYSPLHF. The CDR3 DNA reads TGTGCCAGCAGCTTACAACCGGGACAGACCTACTCACCCCTCCACTTT. Filled out from reference TRBV5-5 and TRBJ1-6, the complete variable domain reads DAGVTQSPTHLIKTRGQQVTLRCSPISGHKSVSWYQQVLGQGPQFIFQYYEKEERGRGNFPDRFSARQFPNYSSELNVNALLLGDSALYLCASSLQPGQTYSPLHFGNGTRLTVT.

As concerns this clonotype: One junction end disagrees with the germline gene, perhaps due to a read error. The chain combines TRBV12-3 or TRBV12-4 with TRBJ2-1; no reliable D call. The CDR3 is 12 amino acids. For the CDR3, the DNA is TGTGCCAGCAGACAAACCGCTCGTGAGGAGACATTC. It codes for CASRQTAREETF.

This clonotype was recorded at least ten times. This chain uses TRBV2 with TRBJ1-2, with 11 nucleotides matching TRBD1. Germline V gene data show CDR1 as SNHLY and CDR2 as FYNNEI. With V trimmed by 10 bases and J by 8 bases, 9 bases remained unmatched. CDR3 length: 13 amino acids. CDR3: CAIPGTGGRGYTF. In DNA form, the CDR3 reads TGTGCCATCCCAGGGACAGGGGGGAGAGGCTACACCTTC.

Ten or more counts support this clonotype. The chain recombines TRBV7-2 with TRBJ1-1; D possibly corresponds to TRBD1 (5 bases). This CDR3 comprises 15 residues. The ends were cut back, 1 base at V and 0 bases at J, with 9 bases in the middle. Germline values: CDR1 SGHTA, CDR2 FQGNSA. The CDR3 spells CASSLDGRVNTEAFF. For the CDR3, the DNA is TGTGCCAGCAGCTTAGACGGCAGGGTGAACACTGAAGCTTTCTTT.

The table lists this clonotype with a few counts. This chain uses TRBV6-5 with TRBJ2-7; 10 nucleotides match TRBD2. Germline loops: CDR1 MNHEY, CDR2 SVGAGI. This CDR3 region has 15 residues. V gave up 2 bases and J gave up 3 bases; unmatched junction bases: 4. The CDR3 coding sequence is TGTGCCAGCAGTTACGGGGCTAGCGGGAGCTACGAGCAGTACTTC. Protein product: CASSYGASGSYEQYF.

This chain uses TRBV20-1 with TRBJ1-2; maybe TRBD1 (6 bases). The CDR3 loop spans 16 amino acids. Germline V gene sequence: CDR1 DFQATT, CDR2 SNEGSKA (reference sequence). Trimming left V 0 bases short and J 7 bases short, with 21 bases between. The CDR3 coding sequence is TGCAGTGCTAGAGATCAGAACCGTAAGGGGGGGCGTGGCTACACCTTC. It encodes CSARDQNRKGGRGYTF.

V usage is TRBV7-2 and J usage is TRBJ2-2, with a possible D match to TRBD2 (5 bases). Germline V gene lookup returns CDR1 SGHTA and CDR2 FQGNSA. This CDR3 is built from 20 residues. The ends were cut back, 3 bases at V and 0 bases at J, with 23 bases in the middle. Here the CDR3 DNA reads TGTGCCAGCAGCTTTTCCGCATTTGGACGGGGTGGAGCGAACACCGGGGAGCTGTTTTTT. As protein: CASSFSAFGRGGANTGELFF.

The chain carries TRBV11-2 and TRBJ1-1; maybe TRBD1 (5 bases). V was shortened by 6 bases and J by 8 bases, with 22 bases between the two germline ends. The CDR3 consists of 15 residues. Germline V CDR1 and CDR2: SGHAT, FQNNGV. The CDR3 nucleotides are TGTGCCAGCAGGCAAACCCGCGGCAGGGATTGGGAAGCTTTCTTT. Protein sequence: CASRQTRGRDWEAFF.

This clonotype was recorded at least ten times. V usage is TRBV7-2 and J usage is TRBJ1-5, with D unclear. The CDR3 covers 17 residues. V was cut by 0 bases and J by 3 bases, with 15 bases left in between. Germline V lookup: CDR1 SGHTA, CDR2 FQGNSA. The CDR3 is CASSLAVGRGANQPQHF. The CDR3 DNA reads TGTGCCAGCAGCTTAGCGGTAGGCCGAGGTGCCAATCAGCCCCAGCATTTT.

This clonotype was recorded a few times. The chain recombines TRBV12-3 or TRBV12-4 with TRBJ1-2, with D possibly being TRBD1 (5 bases). The CDR3 spans 13 residues. V was clipped by 2 bases and J by 7 bases, with 11 bases between them. CDR3 residues: CASSLSGIRGYTF. In DNA form, the CDR3 reads TGTGCCAGCAGTTTATCAGGGATCCGTGGCTACACCTTC.

This chain links TRBV19 with TRBJ2-3; D gene ambiguous. Germline loops: CDR1 LNHDA, CDR2 SQIVND (reference sequence). This CDR3 has 14 residues. V lost 8 bases to trimming and J lost 2 bases, with 14 bases between them. The CDR3 is CASLDVASTDTQYF. The CDR3 nucleotides are TGTGCCAGTTTGGATGTAGCATCCACAGATACGCAGTATTTT. The full variable domain, with the rest looked up from reference TRBV19 and TRBJ2-3, is DGGITQSPKYLFRKEGQNVTLSCEQNLNHDAMYWYRQDPGQGLRLIYYSQIVNDFQKGDIAEGYSVSREKKESFPLTVTSAQKNPTAFYLCASLDVASTDTQYFGPGTRLTVL.

CDR3 amino acids: CASTPSGLYGYTF. The CDR3 nucleotides are TGTGCCAGCACCCCCTCCGGACTGTATGGCTACACCTTC. The chain recombines TRBV6-2 or TRBV6-3 with TRBJ1-2; D is uncertain. CDR1 and CDR2 (germline): MNHEY, SVGEGT. V dropped 7 bases and J dropped 5 bases, with 14 bases sitting between them. The CDR3 is 13 residues long.

The CDR3 loop reads CASSQDPGTGRGVSGNTIYF. The DNA for the CDR3 is TGCGCCAGCAGCCAAGACCCCGGGACAGGTCGGGGGGTCTCCGGAAACACCATATATTTT. The J gene is TRBJ1-3, the V gene TRBV4-1, with 8 bases identical to TRBD1. Per germline, CDR1 MGHRA and CDR2 YSYEKL. V was clipped by 0 bases and J by 4 bases; unmatched bases: 17. The CDR3 loop spans 20 amino acids.

In its sample, this clonotype was seen a few times. The rearrangement uses TRBV11-2 and TRBJ2-1; 13 nucleotides agree with TRBD2. Germline CDR1 SGHAT, CDR2 FQNNGV. This CDR3 is 18 amino acids long. V was clipped by 1 base and J by 6 bases; unmatched bases: 9. Here the CDR3 reads CASSLVTGTSGKGNEQFF. The CDR3 nucleotides are TGTGCCAGCAGCTTAGTTACCGGGACTAGCGGGAAGGGCAATGAGCAGTTCTTC.

This clonotype was counted a few times. The chain is built from TRBV4-1 and TRBJ1-5; perhaps TRBD1 as D (6 bases). The ends were cut back, 0 bases at V and 5 bases at J, with 8 bases in the middle. CDR3 size: 14 residues. Per germline, CDR1 MGHRA and CDR2 YSYEKL. This CDR3 reads CASSQEDSDQPQHF. The CDR3 nucleotides read TGCGCCAGCAGCCAAGAGGACAGTGATCAGCCCCAGCATTTT.

This clonotype was recorded many times. The rearrangement links TRBV7-2 to TRBJ2-5; 11 bases match TRBD2. The CDR3 runs to 15 residues. Looked up from germline, CDR1 is SGHTA and CDR2 is FQGNSA. V trimming: 2 bases; J trimming: 5 bases; junction bases outside the gene matches: 4. CDR3 nucleotides: TGTGCCAGCAGCTTATTTTCTAGCGGGAGGGAGACCCAGTACTTC. It is translated as CASSLFSSGRETQYF.

This clonotype came up a few times. V is TRBV19 and J is TRBJ2-1; TRBD2 matches at 7 bases. CDR1 is LNHDA, CDR2 SQIVND, per germline (reference sequence). V trimming: 5 bases; J trimming: 10 bases; junction bases outside the gene matches: 8. There are 13 residues in the CDR3. CDR3 sequence: CASSDRGVGEQFF. CDR3 nucleotide sequence: TGTGCCAGTAGTGACCGGGGGGTAGGGGAGCAGTTCTTC.